This T cell receptor beta chain came from a study of identical twins. This clonotype was counted only a few times. Its cognate antigen is unknown. The CDR3 totals 14 residues. Trimming cost V 7 bases and J 2 bases; bases outside gene matches: 3. Germline values: CDR1 ENHRY, CDR2 SYGVKD. Template switching created a universal primer site, and the cDNA included unique molecular identifiers. TCRdb reprocessed the 5' RACE reads via MiXCR and lists one record per CDR3 protein. The sample contains about 530,000 distinct CDR3 sequences, over 12% of which appear only once. General study points: In drawing conclusions, the study used cross-sectional statistical analysis and did not follow the same donors. Diverse VJ usage suggested most zero-insertion clonotypes were not invariant T cells. Reduced insertions were recorded for abundant cord blood beta clonotypes, with no such pattern in memory repertoires.

The same data also went into a second study, on yellow fever vaccine responses in identical twins.

Sequenced material: CD4+ T cells sorted from blood. This clonotype originated in a woman between 18 and 30 years old in good health. The chain carries TRBV10-3 and TRBJ1-1; 11 nucleotides match TRBD1. The CDR3 loop reads CAITRTGGNTEAFF. CDR3 sequence (DNA): TGTGCCATCACCAGGACAGGGGGCAACACTGAAGCTTTCTTT.